These 2 T cell receptor beta chains were sequenced from one sample in a study of PD-1 blockade in classical Hodgkin lymphoma. Time point of the sample: newly diagnosed, previously untreated cHL patient sample. Only in-frame clones appear in the TCRdb table, and some are missing; sequencing was by immunoSEQ multiplex PCR. The sample yields about 17,000 clones, 80% to 95% seen once. What was sequenced was peripheral blood mononuclear cells (PBMCs). Every receptor here comes from a human donor with classical Hodgkin lymphoma.

This clone was seen only once. The chain employs TRBV18 and TRBJ1-1, with TRBD1 matching over 8 bases. This CDR3 has 13 amino acids. V lost 6 bases, J lost 8 bases, and 8 bases stayed unmatched. The germline V gene has CDR1 KGHSH and CDR2 LQKENI. The CDR3 sequence is CASSPNRGVEAFF. The CDR3 DNA sequence: TGTGCCAGCTCCCCAAACAGGGGGGTAGAAGCTTTCTTT.

The chain employs TRBV5-1 and TRBJ2-1; D possibly corresponds to TRBD2 (5 bases). The CDR3 has 15 amino acids. Trimming removed 4 bases from V and 1 base from J, with 12 bases in between. The germline V gene has CDR1 SGHRS and CDR2 YFSETQ. The CDR3 protein is CASSLAVISYNEQFF. In DNA, the CDR3 is TGCGCCAGCAGCCTAGCAGTAATTTCCTACAATGAGCAGTTCTTC.